These 9 T cell receptor beta chains share one sample of origin, sequenced in a study of cytomegalovirus exposure and HLA in healthy donors. The PCR employed 60 Vbeta primers together with 13 Jbeta primers. The method was immunoSEQ multiplex PCR; TCRdb's version includes in-frame clones alone and lacks a portion of them. This sample has about 55,000 clones; roughly 71% occur once, and the top ten carry 30% to 35%. Material: PBMCs. These receptor sequences come from a man between 35 and 55 years old in good health and CMV-seropositive.

V gene TRBV6-1 combines with J gene TRBJ2-1; D unclear. The germline gives CDR1 MNHNS, CDR2 SASEGT. V lost 0 bases and J lost 0, with 6 bases in between. The CDR3 length is 15 residues. The CDR3 nucleotides read TGTGCCAGCAGTGAAGCCCCAGACTCCTACAATGAGCAGTTCTTC. This translates into CASSEAPDSYNEQFF.

The chain carries TRBV5-4 and TRBJ1-1, with unresolved D. Trimming left V 2 bases short and J 5 bases short, with 16 bases between. Germline-derived CDR1 and CDR2 are SGHNT and YYREEE (reference sequence). The CDR3 runs 15 residues. The CDR3 here is CASSLAAPGETEAFF. As DNA, the CDR3 is TGTGCCAGCAGCTTAGCAGCGCCCGGGGAGACTGAAGCTTTCTTT.

This clone was recorded at least ten times. The chain employs TRBV7-3 and TRBJ1-1, with 8 bases identical to TRBD1. After removal of 4 bases from V and 1 base from J, the junction contained 2 bases not matched to a gene. The germline V gene encodes CDR1 SGHTA and CDR2 FQGTGA. The CDR3 loop spans 14 amino acids. In DNA, the CDR3 is TGTGCCAGCAGCTCAGGGGGCTCGAACACTGAAGCTTTCTTT. Its translation is CASSSGGSNTEAFF.

V gene TRBV11-2 combines with J gene TRBJ1-4; perhaps TRBD1 as D (6 bases). This CDR3 spans 15 amino acids. V was pared by 2 bases and J by 0 bases, with 7 bases between. Germline CDR1 is SGHAT and CDR2 is FQNNGV. The DNA for the CDR3 is TGTGCCAGCAGCTTAAGGACAGCAACTAATGAAAAACTGTTTTTT. This codes for CASSLRTATNEKLFF. The variable domain in full, completed from reference TRBV11-2 and TRBJ1-4, reads EAGVAQSPRYKIIEKRQSVAFWCNPISGHATLYWYQQILGQGPKLLIQFQNNGVVDDSQLPKDRFSAERLKGVDSTLKIQPAKLEDSAVYLCASSLRTATNEKLFFGSGTQLSVL.

Worth noting for this clone: Because the CDR3 is missing its conserved closing phenylalanine or tryptophan, this is likely a read error. The DNA is left out, because the CDR3 cannot be placed on it with certainty; the CDR3 is given as TCRdb lists it. The chain has TRBV9 and TRBJ1-2; TRBD1 is the table's D call, not checked against the DNA. The CDR3 is made up of 10 amino acids, end residues included. Germline CDR1 reads SGDLS; CDR2 reads YYNGEE. The CDR3 sequence: CASSVAGYAR.

Of note for this clone: The sample holds other DNA sequences that translate to the same CDR3. This sequence joins TRBV7-2 and TRBJ2-3; 7 bases are shared with TRBD2. CDR3 size: 14 residues. From germline, CDR1 is SGHTA and CDR2 FQGNSA. V shed 2 bases and J 1 base; nucleotides not matched to a gene: 0. The CDR3 DNA is TGTGCCAGCAGCTTAACTAGCGGCACAGATACGCAGTATTTT. Protein product: CASSLTSGTDTQYF.

This clone was observed a single time. V is TRBV11-3 and J is TRBJ2-1; TRBD2 matches at 11 bases. The ends lost 3 bases at V and 9 bases at J; junction bases unmatched: 4. The CDR3 is made up of 14 amino acids. Germline loops: CDR1 SGHNT, CDR2 YENEEA. In nucleotides, the CDR3 is TGTGCCAGCAGCTTTAGCGGGGGGGCGGGTGAGCAGTTCTTC. Amino acid sequence: CASSFSGGAGEQFF.

The V gene is TRBV27, the J gene TRBJ2-5, with a possible D match to TRBD2 (6 bases). Between the trimmed V and J ends, which lost 6 bases and 5 bases, there was a span of 19 bases. The V gene's germline CDR1 is MNHEY and CDR2 SMNVEV (reference sequence). The CDR3 length is 15 residues. Here the CDR3 reads CASSSGGSWSETQYF. In DNA, the CDR3 is TGTGCCAGCAGCTCCGGGGGAAGTTGGTCGGAGACCCAGTACTTC.

The V call is TRBV18, the J call TRBJ2-2; D is perhaps TRBD2 (7 bases). The CDR3 length is 15 residues. V dropped 3 bases and J dropped 1 base, with 9 bases sitting between them. The germline CDR1 and CDR2 sequences are KGHSH and LQKENI. The CDR3 region has the DNA TGTGCCAGCTCACCGCGGGGGCTGAACACCGGGGAGCTGTTTTTT. It translates to CASSPRGLNTGELFF.